This TCR beta chain was captured in a study of shared clonotypes between healthy human individuals. Measured with immunoSEQ multiplex PCR; TCRdb has only the in-frame clones, and not every one. The table shows 500,000 or so clones, with roughly 95% occurring only once. Study-wide findings and caveats: Donors were few, which limited the genetic and exposure-history diversity represented. Among donors, clonotype sharing was expected to be affected by sequencing depth. Shared clonotypes across all four donors exceeded non-shared ones in generation probability.

As for this clone: What it binds is not known.

Healthy HIV-negative adults without recent acute infections or vaccinations served as donors. Trimming removed 6 bases at V and 6 bases at J, with 20 bases between. The CDR3 length is 15 residues. Looked up from germline, CDR1 is LNHDA and CDR2 is SQIVND (reference sequence). The material sequenced was naive CD4+ T cells sorted from blood. Described subset: CD45RA+ positively selected. V usage is TRBV19 and J usage is TRBJ1-1; D possibly corresponds to TRBD1 (5 bases). This TCR derives from a woman aged 30 to 39 in good health. Written as DNA, the CDR3 is TGTGCCAGTAGCCTAGTCTGGGGCAGGGCCTCTGAAGCTTTCTTT. Amino acids: CASSLVWGRASEAFF.